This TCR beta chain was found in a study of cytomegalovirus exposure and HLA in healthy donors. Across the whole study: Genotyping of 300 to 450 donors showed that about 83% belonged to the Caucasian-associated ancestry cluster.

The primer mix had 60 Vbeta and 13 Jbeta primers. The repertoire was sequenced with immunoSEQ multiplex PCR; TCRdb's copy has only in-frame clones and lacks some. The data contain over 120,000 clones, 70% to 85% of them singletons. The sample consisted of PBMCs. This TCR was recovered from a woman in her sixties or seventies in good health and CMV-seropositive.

The CDR3 protein is CASSLEAVGELFF. For the CDR3, the DNA is TGTGCCAGCAGCTTAGAGGCGGTCGGGGAGCTGTTTTTT. The chain joins TRBV11-3 to TRBJ2-2; D is uncertain. V gave up 0 bases and J gave up 7 bases, with 6 bases separating them. The CDR3 length is 13 residues. The germline CDR1 and CDR2 sequences are SGHNT and YENEEA.